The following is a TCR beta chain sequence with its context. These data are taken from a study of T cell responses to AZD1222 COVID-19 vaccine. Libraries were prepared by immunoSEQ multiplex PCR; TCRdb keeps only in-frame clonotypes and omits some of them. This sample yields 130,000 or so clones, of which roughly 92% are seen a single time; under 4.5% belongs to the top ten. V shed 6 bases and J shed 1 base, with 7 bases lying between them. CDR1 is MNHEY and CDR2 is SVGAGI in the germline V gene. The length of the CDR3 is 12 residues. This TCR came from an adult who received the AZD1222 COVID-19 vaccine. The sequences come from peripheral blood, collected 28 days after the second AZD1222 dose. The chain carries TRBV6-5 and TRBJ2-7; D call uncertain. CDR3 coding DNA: TGTGCCAGCAGCGACCCTTCCTACGAGCAGTACTTC. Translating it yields CASSDPSYEQYF.